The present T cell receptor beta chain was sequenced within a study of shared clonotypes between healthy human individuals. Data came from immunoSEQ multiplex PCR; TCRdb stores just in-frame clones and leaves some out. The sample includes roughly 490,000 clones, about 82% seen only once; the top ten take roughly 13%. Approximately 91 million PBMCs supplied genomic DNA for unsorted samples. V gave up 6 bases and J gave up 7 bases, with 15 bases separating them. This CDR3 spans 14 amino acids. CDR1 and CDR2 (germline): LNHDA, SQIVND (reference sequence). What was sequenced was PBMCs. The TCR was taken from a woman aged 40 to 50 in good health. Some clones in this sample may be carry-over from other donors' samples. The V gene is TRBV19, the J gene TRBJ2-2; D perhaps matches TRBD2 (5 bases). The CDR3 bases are TGTGCCAGTAGCCGGCTACTAGGTGACGGGGAGCTGTTTTTT. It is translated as CASSRLLGDGELFF.